Below are 6 T cell receptor beta chains sequenced from a single sample in a study of STAT5B mutations in CD4+ large granular lymphocyte leukemia (dated 2022 in TCRdb). Library method: the immunoSEQ multiplex PCR assay. Imported from immuneACCESS, the table was reduced by TCRdb to in-frame sequences with V and J called. These copies leave out some clones; in studies compared against another copy, an unresolved V gene accounts for under half, and the cause of the remainder is not known. The sample table holds tens of thousands of clones, of which 81% were seen once. The top ten constitute 0.25% to 0.35% of the sample. Sequencing was done on a sample of CD4+ T cells from blood buffy coats. These receptors were collected from a human donor in good health.

V usage is TRBV11-2 and J usage is TRBJ2-2, with D possibly being TRBD1 or TRBD2 (5 bases each). This CDR3 has 17 residues. Germline assignment: CDR1 SGHAT and CDR2 FQNNGV. V was shortened by 2 bases and J by 4 bases, with 17 bases between the two germline ends. CDR3 sequence reads: CASSLLTVRGATGELFF. CDR3 coding DNA: TGTGCCAGCAGCTTATTAACAGTGAGGGGTGCCACCGGGGAGCTGTTTTTT.

The genes are TRBV12-5 and TRBJ2-5; D is unresolved. V lost 5 bases, J lost 7 bases, and 11 bases lay in between. Germline lookup yields CDR1 LGHNT and CDR2 FRNRAP. This CDR3 spans 12 amino acids. The CDR3 loop is CASGLEYGTQYF. Here the CDR3 DNA reads TGTGCTAGTGGTCTTGAATACGGGACCCAGTACTTC.

The V and J genes are TRBV2 and TRBJ1-1; D is unclear. This CDR3 spans 14 amino acids. The V end lost 4 bases, the J end lost 1 base, and 10 bases lay between the germline ends. From germline, CDR1 is SNHLY and CDR2 FYNNEI. The CDR3 coding sequence is TGTGCCAGCAGTGTCGGGGAGGCGAACACTGAAGCTTTCTTT. It specifies CASSVGEANTEAFF.

The chain is built from TRBV25-1 and TRBJ1-2; D ambiguous. The CDR3 extends over 13 amino acids. Germline values: CDR1 MGHDK, CDR2 SYGVNS. With 0 bases removed from V and 4 bases from J, the gap between germline ends came to 6 bases. This CDR3 is CASSEYQGYGYTF. In DNA form, the CDR3 reads TGTGCCAGCAGTGAATATCAAGGCTATGGCTACACCTTC.

This clone was seen a single time. The V call is TRBV21-1, the J call TRBJ2-1; the table names TRBD2, a call not compared with the DNA. TRBV21-1 counts as a pseudogene. The CDR3 has 15 amino acids. The CDR3 DNA follows: TGTGCCAGCAGCAATAGCGGGAGGGCAGACAATGAGCAGTTCTTC. Amino acids: CASSNSGRADNEQFF.

V gene TRBV7-2 combines with J gene TRBJ1-2; D remains unclear. Trimming cost V 5 bases and J 4 bases, with 11 bases left between them. Per germline, CDR1 SGHTA and CDR2 FQGNSA. The length of the CDR3 is 13 residues. The CDR3 loop is CASSKGMAYGYTF. The CDR3 coding sequence is TGTGCCAGCAGCAAGGGAATGGCCTATGGCTACACCTTC.